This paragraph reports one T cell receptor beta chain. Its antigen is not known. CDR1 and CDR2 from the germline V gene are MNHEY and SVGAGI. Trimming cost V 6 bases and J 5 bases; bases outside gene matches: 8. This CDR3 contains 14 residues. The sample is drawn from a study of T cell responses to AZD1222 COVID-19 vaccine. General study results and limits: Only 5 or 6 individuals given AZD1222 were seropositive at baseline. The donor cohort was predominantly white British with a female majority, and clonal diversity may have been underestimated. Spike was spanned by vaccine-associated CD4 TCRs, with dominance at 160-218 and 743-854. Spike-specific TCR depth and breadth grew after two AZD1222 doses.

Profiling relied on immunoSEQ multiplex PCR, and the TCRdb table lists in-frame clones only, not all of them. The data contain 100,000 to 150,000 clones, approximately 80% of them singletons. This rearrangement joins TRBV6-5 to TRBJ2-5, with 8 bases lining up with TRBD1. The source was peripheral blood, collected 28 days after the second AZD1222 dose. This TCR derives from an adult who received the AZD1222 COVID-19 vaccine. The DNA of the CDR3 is TGTGCCAGCAGACCCACAGGGGGGCGTGAGACCCAGTACTTC. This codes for CASRPTGGRETQYF.